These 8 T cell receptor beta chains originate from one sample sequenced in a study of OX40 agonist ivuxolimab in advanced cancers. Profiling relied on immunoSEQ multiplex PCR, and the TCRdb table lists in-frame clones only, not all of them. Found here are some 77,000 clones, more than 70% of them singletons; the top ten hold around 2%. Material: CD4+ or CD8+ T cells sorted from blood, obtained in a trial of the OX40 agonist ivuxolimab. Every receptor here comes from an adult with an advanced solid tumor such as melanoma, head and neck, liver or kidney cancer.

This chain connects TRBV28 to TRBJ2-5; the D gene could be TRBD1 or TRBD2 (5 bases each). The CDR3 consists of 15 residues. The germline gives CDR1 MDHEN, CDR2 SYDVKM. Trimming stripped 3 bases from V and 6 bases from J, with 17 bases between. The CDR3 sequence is CASSFRRGRRQTQYF. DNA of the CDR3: TGTGCCAGCAGTTTCCGTCGGGGCCGGCGGCAGACCCAGTACTTC. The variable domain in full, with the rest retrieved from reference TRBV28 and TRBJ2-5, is DVKVTQSSRYLVKRTGEKVFLECVQDMDHENMFWYRQDPGLGLRLIYFSYDVKMKEKGDIPEGYSVSREKKERFSLILESASTNQTSMYLCASSFRRGRRQTQYFGPGTRLLVL.

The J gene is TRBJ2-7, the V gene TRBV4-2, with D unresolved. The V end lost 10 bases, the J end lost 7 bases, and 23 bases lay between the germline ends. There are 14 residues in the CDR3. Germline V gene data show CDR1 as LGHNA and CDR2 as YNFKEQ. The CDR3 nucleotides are TGTGCCACCTCGAGTACAGCTTTTGCTAGAGAGCAGTACTTC. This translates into CATSSTAFAREQYF.

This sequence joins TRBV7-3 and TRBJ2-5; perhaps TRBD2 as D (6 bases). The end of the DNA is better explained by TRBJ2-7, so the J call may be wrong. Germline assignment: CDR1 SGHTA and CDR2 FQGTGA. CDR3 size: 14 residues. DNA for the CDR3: TGTGCCAGCAGCTTAGACGGAGGGCCTCTCGAGCAGTACTTC. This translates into CASSLDGGPLEQYF.

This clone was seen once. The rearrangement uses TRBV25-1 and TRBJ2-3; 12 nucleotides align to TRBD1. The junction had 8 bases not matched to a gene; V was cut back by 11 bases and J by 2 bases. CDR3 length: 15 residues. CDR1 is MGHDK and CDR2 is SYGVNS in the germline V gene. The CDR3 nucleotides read TGTGCCGTCACCGGGACAGGGGGCTACACAGATACGCAGTATTTT. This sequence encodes CAVTGTGGYTDTQYF.

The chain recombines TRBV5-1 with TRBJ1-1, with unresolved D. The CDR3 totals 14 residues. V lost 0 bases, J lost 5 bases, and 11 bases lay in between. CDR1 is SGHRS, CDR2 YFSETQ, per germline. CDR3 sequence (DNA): TGCGCCAGCAGCTTGGGGTCACCGGGGACTGAAGCTTTCTTT. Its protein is CASSLGSPGTEAFF.

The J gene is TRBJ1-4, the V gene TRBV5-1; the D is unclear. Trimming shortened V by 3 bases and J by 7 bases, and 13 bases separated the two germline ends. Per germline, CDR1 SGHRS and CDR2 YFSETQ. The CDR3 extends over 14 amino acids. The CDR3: CASSSSSKLEKLFF. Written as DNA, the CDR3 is TGCGCCAGCAGCTCCAGCAGTAAACTTGAAAAACTGTTTTTT. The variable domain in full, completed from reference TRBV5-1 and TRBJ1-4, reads KAGVTQTPRYLIKTRGQQVTLSCSPISGHRSVSWYQQTPGQGLQFLFEYFSETQRNKGNFPGRFSGRQFSNSRSEMNVSTLELGDSALYLCASSSSSKLEKLFFGSGTQLSVL.

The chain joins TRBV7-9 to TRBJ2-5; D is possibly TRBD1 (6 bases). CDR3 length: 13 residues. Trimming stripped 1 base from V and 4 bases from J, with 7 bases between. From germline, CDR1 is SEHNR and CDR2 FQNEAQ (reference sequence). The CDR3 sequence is CASSLVGGETQYF. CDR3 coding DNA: TGTGCCAGCAGCTTAGTAGGGGGAGAGACCCAGTACTTC.

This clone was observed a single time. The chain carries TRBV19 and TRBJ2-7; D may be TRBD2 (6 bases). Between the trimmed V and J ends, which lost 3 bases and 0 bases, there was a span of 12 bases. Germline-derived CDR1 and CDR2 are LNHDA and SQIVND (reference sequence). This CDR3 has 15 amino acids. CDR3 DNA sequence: TGTGCCAGTAGTATTTCGGGCGGGAACTCCTACGAGCAGTACTTC. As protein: CASSISGGNSYEQYF.